These 20 T cell receptor beta chains were sequenced from one sample in a study of cytomegalovirus exposure and HLA in healthy donors. 60 Vbeta and 13 Jbeta primers were used in PCR. Repertoires were generated with immunoSEQ multiplex PCR, while TCRdb's copy carries only in-frame clones and drops some. The table has around 140,000 clones, about 9.2% seen once. Sequences were obtained from PBMCs. All receptors derive from a woman aged 40 to 55 in good health and CMV-seropositive.

A few counts support this clone. The V and J genes are TRBV5-4 and TRBJ2-5, with 8 bases identical to TRBD2. The V segment lost 4 bases and the J segment 5 bases; nucleotides outside the gene matches: 10. CDR1 is SGHNT and CDR2 is YYREEE in the germline V gene (reference sequence). The CDR3 totals 15 residues. This CDR3 reads CASSPGLVRGETQYF. For the CDR3, the DNA is TGTGCCAGCAGCCCGGGACTAGTGAGAGGGGAGACCCAGTACTTC.

The chain recombines TRBV7-8 with TRBJ1-6, with 7 bases lining up with TRBD1. This CDR3 has 15 amino acids. The germline V gene has CDR1 SGHVS and CDR2 FQNEAQ. V shed 7 bases and J 7 bases; nucleotides not matched to a gene: 10. The CDR3 protein is CASTWRTGRNSPLHF. CDR3 DNA sequence: TGTGCCAGCACCTGGAGGACAGGTAGAAATTCACCCCTCCACTTT.

The chain joins TRBV5-1 to TRBJ2-7; 7 positions agree with TRBD2. V lost 4 bases to trimming and J lost 5 bases; unmatched junction nucleotides: 9. CDR1 and CDR2 (germline): SGHRS, YFSETQ. The CDR3 runs 14 residues. CDR3 in DNA: TGCGCCAGCAGCCCCGGAACGGGGGGAAACGAGCAGTACTTC. Its translation: CASSPGTGGNEQYF. Variable domain in full (rest from reference TRBV5-1 and TRBJ2-7): KAGVTQTPRYLIKTRGQQVTLSCSPISGHRSVSWYQQTPGQGLQFLFEYFSETQRNKGNFPGRFSGRQFSNSRSEMNVSTLELGDSALYLCASSPGTGGNEQYFGPGTRLTVT.

The rearrangement links TRBV11-3 to TRBJ1-6, with 7 bases fitting TRBD1. The V segment lost 6 bases and the J segment 0 bases; nucleotides outside the gene matches: 8. From germline, CDR1 is SGHNT and CDR2 YENEEA. This CDR3 comprises 17 residues. The CDR3 nucleotides read TGTGCCAGCAGGTTGACAGGGTGGGGCTCCTATAATTCACCCCTCCACTTT. Translated, it gives CASRLTGWGSYNSPLHF.

V gene TRBV5-4 combines with J gene TRBJ1-1; the match to TRBD1 covers 8 bases. Trimming took 0 bases from V and 5 from J; bases not matched to a gene: 12. The length of the CDR3 is 17 residues. In germline, CDR1 is SGHNT, CDR2 YYREEE (reference sequence). CDR3 bases: TGTGCCAGCAGCTTGGCCAAAAACAGGGGGGGGAGTACTGAAGCTTTCTTT. This codes for CASSLAKNRGGSTEAFF.

The genes are TRBV10-3 and TRBJ2-6, with D possibly matching TRBD2 (6 bases). From germline, CDR1 is ENHRY and CDR2 SYGVKD. Between the trimmed V and J ends, which lost 10 bases and 0 bases, there was a span of 16 bases. CDR3 length: 16 amino acids. This chain's CDR3 is CATTPEGSSGANVLTF. CDR3 bases: TGTGCCACCACCCCGGAGGGTTCCTCTGGGGCCAACGTCCTGACTTTC.

Of note for this clone: Additional DNA sequences in this sample encode the identical CDR3. This rearrangement joins TRBV9 to TRBJ1-1; D might be TRBD1 (6 bases). Per germline, CDR1 SGDLS and CDR2 YYNGEE. Trimming pared 1 base from V and 1 base from J, leaving 8 bases between. The CDR3 contains 14 residues. CDR3 coding DNA: TGTGCCAGCAGCGTAATAGGGGGGAACACTGAAGCTTTCTTT. Translated: CASSVIGGNTEAFF. Full variable domain (missing parts from reference TRBV9 and TRBJ1-1): DSGVTQTPKHLITATGQRVTLRCSPRSGDLSVYWYQQSLDQGLQFLIQYYNGEERAKGNILERFSAQQFPDLHSELNLSSLELGDSALYFCASSVIGGNTEAFFGQGTRLTVV.

The chain links TRBV19 to TRBJ2-1, with D tentatively TRBD2 (5 bases). The CDR3 runs 14 residues. Germline loops: CDR1 LNHDA, CDR2 SQIVND (reference sequence). Trimming pared 8 bases from V and 0 bases from J, leaving 11 bases between. The CDR3 DNA reads TGTGCCAGTGTAAAAGGGAGCTCCTACAATGAGCAGTTCTTC. Translating gives CASVKGSSYNEQFF. Looking up the rest from reference TRBV19 and TRBJ2-1 gives the full variable domain: DGGITQSPKYLFRKEGQNVTLSCEQNLNHDAMYWYRQDPGQGLRLIYYSQIVNDFQKGDIAEGYSVSREKKESFPLTVTSAQKNPTAFYLCASVKGSSYNEQFFGPGTRLTVL.

V usage is TRBV4-3 and J usage is TRBJ2-4; 15 nucleotides align to TRBD2. Losses at the gene ends were 3 bases for V and 8 bases for J; bases not matched to a gene: 17. CDR3 size: 20 residues. Per germline, CDR1 LGHNA and CDR2 YSLEER. The DNA for the CDR3 is TGCGCCAGCAGCCAGGCCGGAGGGACTAGCGGGGGGCCGCTGAGGGACATTCAGTACTTC. This sequence encodes CASSQAGGTSGGPLRDIQYF.

A word on this clone: Other DNA variants within this sample encode the same CDR3. This sequence joins TRBV5-1 and TRBJ2-7, with D possibly TRBD1 on 6 matching bases. The germline V gene has CDR1 SGHRS and CDR2 YFSETQ. The CDR3 contains 14 residues. Trimming removed 0 bases from V and 3 bases from J, with 10 bases in between. CDR3 sequence reads: CASSLVGGGYEQYF. CDR3 nucleotide sequence: TGCGCCAGCAGCTTGGTTGGGGGCGGCTACGAGCAGTACTTC.

V gene TRBV5-1 combines with J gene TRBJ2-7; D is possibly TRBD1 (6 bases). Germline CDR1 SGHRS, CDR2 YFSETQ. V was clipped by 0 bases and J by 6 bases, with 13 bases between them. The CDR3 consists of 14 residues. CDR3 coding DNA: TGCGCCAGCAGCTTGGACAGGGCCGCCGGCGAGCAGTACTTC. Protein sequence: CASSLDRAAGEQYF.

This clone has a handful of counts. The chain carries TRBV6-5 and TRBJ2-1, with TRBD1 matching 7 bases. This CDR3 has 15 residues. The germline V gene encodes CDR1 MNHEY and CDR2 SVGAGI. V shed 7 bases, J shed 0 bases, and the junction held 6 bases outside the gene matches. The CDR3 DNA reads TGTGCCAGCACCAGAGAGGGGGCCTCCTACAATGAGCAGTTCTTC. This sequence encodes CASTREGASYNEQFF.

This clone was seen more than once but under ten times. This rearrangement joins TRBV12-5 to TRBJ2-7; TRBD1 aligns across 9 bases. Trimming took 7 bases from V and 3 from J; bases not matched to a gene: 4. Per germline, CDR1 LGHNT and CDR2 FRNRAP. This CDR3 is built from 13 residues. The CDR3 sequence: CASDQGQGYEQYF. The CDR3 nucleotides are TGTGCTAGTGATCAGGGACAGGGCTACGAGCAGTACTTC. The variable domain in full, with the rest retrieved from reference TRBV12-5 and TRBJ2-7, is DARVTQTPRHKVTEMGQEVTMRCQPILGHNTVFWYRQTMMQGLELLAYFRNRAPLDDSGMPKDRFSAEMPDATLATLKIQPSEPRDSAVYFCASDQGQGYEQYFGPGTRLTVT.

This chain links TRBV2 with TRBJ1-2; D is unresolved. The ends were cut back, 8 bases at V and 3 bases at J, with 16 bases in the middle. The CDR3 covers 14 residues. Germline V gives CDR1 SNHLY, CDR2 FYNNEI. The CDR3 coding sequence is TGTGCCAGCCTCGAGCGCGCCGTGGACTATGGCTACACCTTC. This translates into CASLERAVDYGYTF.

The chain recombines TRBV5-6 with TRBJ2-1; 9 bases map to TRBD2. The length of the CDR3 is 17 residues. The V and J ends lost 0 bases and 1 base, in that order; junction bases with no gene match: 5. The V gene's germline CDR1 is SGHDT and CDR2 YYEEEE. CDR3 nucleotide sequence: TGTGCCAGCAGCTTGGAGGCGGGGGGGCTATCCTACAATGAGCAGTTCTTC. Its protein product is CASSLEAGGLSYNEQFF. The whole variable domain, filled in from reference TRBV5-6 and TRBJ2-1, reads DAGVTQSPTHLIKTRGQQVTLRCSPKSGHDTVSWYQQALGQGPQFIFQYYEEEERQRGNFPDRFSGHQFPNYSSELNVNALLLGDSALYLCASSLEAGGLSYNEQFFGPGTRLTVL.

This clone came up a few times. The chain is built from TRBV4-3 and TRBJ1-5; D gene unclear. This CDR3 comprises 15 residues. V was shortened by 0 bases and J by 1 base, with 7 bases between the two germline ends. Germline values: CDR1 LGHNA, CDR2 YSLEER. This CDR3 reads CASSQEGGSNQPQHF. The CDR3 DNA reads as TGCGCCAGCAGCCAAGAGGGAGGAAGCAATCAGCCCCAGCATTTT.

This clone was observed a handful of times. The CDR3 region has the DNA TGTGCCAGCAGCAACACGGGGAGGGGAGGAATGAACACTGAAGCTTTCTTT. Protein: CASSNTGRGGMNTEAFF. The V gene is TRBV7-9, the J gene TRBJ1-1, with D possibly matching TRBD1 (5 bases). This CDR3 has 17 amino acids. V lost 5 bases and J 0 bases, leaving 19 bases between the germline ends. CDR1 and CDR2 (germline): SEHNR, FQNEAQ (reference sequence).

This clone was picked up a small number of times. This chain connects TRBV6-4 to TRBJ2-2; 10 bases agree with TRBD2. This CDR3 contains 15 residues. Germline CDR1 and CDR2: MRHNA and SNTAGT. Unmatched junction bases numbered 7, after V lost 6 bases and J lost 6 bases. The CDR3 coding sequence is TGTGCCAGCAGCCCCCAGCGGGGGGGCGCCGGGGAGCTGTTTTTT. This translates into CASSPQRGGAGELFF.

The chain uses TRBV21-1 and TRBJ1-2; TRBD1 is the table's D call, not checked against the DNA. TRBV21-1 is annotated as a pseudogene. The CDR3 extends over 16 amino acids. The CDR3 sequence: CASSKDREGSNYGYTF. CDR3 coding DNA: TGTGCCAGCAGCAAGGACAGGGAGGGGTCTAACTATGGCTACACCTTC.

The chain couples TRBV10-3 to TRBJ2-7; 9 bases fit TRBD1. Germline lookup yields CDR1 ENHRY and CDR2 SYGVKD. J gave up 5 bases and V 3 bases, and 8 bases lay outside the gene matches. The CDR3 consists of 15 residues. The CDR3 DNA is TGTGCCATCAGTGAACCGGGACAGGGTTCTGACGAGCAGTACTTC. This translates into CAISEPGQGSDEQYF.